These 23 T cell receptor beta chains came from one sample sequenced in a study of T cells in Graves' hyperthyroidism and ophthalmopathy. TCR beta CDR3 region amplification was performed from RNA transcripts. The TCR CDR3 was amplified in a first-round RT-PCR using the HTBI primer set. In TCRdb, the multiplex PCR reads were re-called with MiXCR into one record per CDR3 protein. Altogether 250,000 or so distinct CDR3 sequences are present, 15% being singletons, with the ten largest covering around 31%. Sequencing used blood. The source is a woman aged 45-65 years with Graves' hyperthyroidism that later progressed to Graves' ophthalmopathy.

This clonotype was found many times. The chain is built from TRBV11-2 and TRBJ1-3, with D perhaps matching TRBD1 (5 bases). The CDR3 is made up of 12 amino acids. The V and J ends lost 7 bases and 4 bases respectively, with 8 bases between them. The V gene's germline CDR1 is SGHAT and CDR2 FQNNGV. CDR3 in amino acids: CASTWGGNTIYF. In DNA form, the CDR3 reads TGTGCCAGCACCTGGGGGGGAAACACCATATATTTT.

This clonotype was counted ten times or more. The chain employs TRBV28 and TRBJ2-5; D is ambiguous. The CDR3 is 20 amino acids. Germline loops: CDR1 MDHEN, CDR2 SYDVKM. The ends were cut back, 6 bases at V and 4 bases at J, with 33 bases in the middle. The CDR3 loop reads CASSPPATMVGCPYGETQYF. The CDR3 coding sequence is TGTGCCAGCAGCCCTCCCGCCACTATGGTCGGTTGCCCTTACGGAGAGACCCAGTACTTC.

This clonotype showed up many times. This chain uses TRBV7-9 with TRBJ1-4, with D possibly being TRBD1 (5 bases). The CDR3 is 15 amino acids. Germline V lookup: CDR1 SEHNR, CDR2 FQNEAQ (reference sequence). Deletions cut 7 bases from V and 2 bases from J, with 14 bases between. Here the CDR3 DNA reads TGTGCCAGCACCGCGAGTGGGGCCACTAATGAAAAACTGTTTTTT. Its translation: CASTASGATNEKLFF. The complete variable domain, with remaining parts taken from reference TRBV7-9 and TRBJ1-4, reads DTGVSQNPRHKITKRGQNVTFRCDPISEHNRLYWYRQTLGQGPEFLTYFQNEAQLEKSRLLSDRFSAERPKGSFSTLEIQRTEQGDSAMYLCASTASGATNEKLFFGSGTQLSVL.

This clonotype was counted many times. The V gene is TRBV27, the J gene TRBJ1-5; unclear D gene. CDR1 and CDR2 from the germline V gene are MNHEY and SMNVEV (reference sequence). This CDR3 has 14 amino acids. Trimming pared 4 bases from V and 0 bases from J, leaving 7 bases between. This CDR3 reads CASSYGYSNQPQHF. DNA for the CDR3: TGTGCCAGCAGTTACGGTTATAGCAATCAGCCCCAGCATTTT.

The chain carries TRBV15 and TRBJ2-2; 10 bases align to TRBD2. The CDR3 is made up of 15 amino acids. Germline V gives CDR1 LNHNV, CDR2 YYDKDF (reference sequence). V dropped 0 bases and J dropped 8; count of bases not matched to a gene: 3. Here the CDR3 DNA reads TGTGCCACCAGCAGAGAGGGACTAGCGATAGGGGAGCTGTTTTTT. Protein: CATSREGLAIGELFF.

In this sample, this clonotype turned up many times. The chain links TRBV6-1 to TRBJ1-3; the D is unclear. This CDR3 has 14 amino acids. Trimming stripped 6 bases from V and 4 bases from J, with 13 bases between. Germline V gene sequence: CDR1 MNHNS, CDR2 SASEGT. The CDR3 nucleotides read TGTGCCAGCAGCTCGGAACAGACGGGAAACACCATATATTTT. Translation: CASSSEQTGNTIYF.

This clonotype has at least ten counts. CDR3 bases: TGTGCCAGCAGTCTACAGGGTTGGGAGACCCAGTACTTC. Its translation: CASSLQGWETQYF. The rearrangement joins TRBV28 to TRBJ2-5; TRBD1 might be the D (6 bases). Looked up from germline, CDR1 is MDHEN and CDR2 is SYDVKM. The CDR3 contains 13 residues. V was clipped by 5 bases and J by 5 bases, with 12 bases between them.

This clonotype turned up a few times. The V call is TRBV7-6, the J call TRBJ2-1, with D maybe TRBD2 (5 bases). CDR3 size: 16 residues. The V end lost 1 base, the J end lost 6 bases, and 16 bases lay between the germline ends. Germline V gene sequence: CDR1 SGHVS, CDR2 FNYEAQ. CDR3 nucleotide sequence: TGTGCCAGCAGCTTAGTATGGGCTAGCCCTGCCAATGAGCAGTTCTTC. As protein: CASSLVWASPANEQFF.

This clonotype was picked up many times. The gene calls are TRBV28 and TRBJ1-1; no firm D call. Germline CDR1 MDHEN, CDR2 SYDVKM. Trimming pared 6 bases from V and 5 bases from J, leaving 25 bases between. The CDR3 extends over 17 amino acids. As DNA, the CDR3 is TGTGCCAGCAGCCGCCTGGAGCCGGCTAAGCCGGGGACTGAAGCTTTCTTT. It encodes CASSRLEPAKPGTEAFF.

This clonotype was observed a handful of times. The gene calls are TRBV11-1 and TRBJ2-7; 13 bases fit TRBD2. The CDR3 contains 18 residues. Germline V gene sequence: CDR1 SGHAT, CDR2 FQDESV (reference sequence). Trimming took 3 bases from V and 7 from J; bases not matched to a gene: 15. CDR3 sequence: CASSLGYGLAGDTGEQYF. Written as DNA, the CDR3 is TGTGCCAGCAGCTTGGGGTACGGACTAGCGGGGGATACGGGGGAGCAGTACTTC.

The rearrangement joins TRBV13 to TRBJ2-7; 9 nucleotides line up with TRBD2. The CDR3 sequence is 16 residues long. Germline CDR1 is PRHDT and CDR2 is FYEKMQ (reference sequence). V lost 4 bases and J lost 6; bases outside the gene matches: 13. The CDR3 reads CASSSISGRSIGEQYF. DNA of the CDR3: TGTGCCAGCAGCTCCATTAGCGGGAGATCAATAGGCGAGCAGTACTTC.

This clonotype occurred many times. The gene calls are TRBV20-1 and TRBJ1-1; D may be TRBD1 (5 bases). The germline gives CDR1 DFQATT, CDR2 SNEGSKA (reference sequence). Trimming took off 2 bases at V and 3 bases at J, with 10 bases between the two ends. CDR3 length: 13 amino acids. The CDR3 reads CSARPGTDTEAFF. CDR3 coding DNA: TGCAGTGCTAGACCCGGGACTGACACTGAAGCTTTCTTT.

This clonotype was found a few times. The genes are TRBV27 and TRBJ2-7, with D tentatively TRBD1 (6 bases). The germline V gene has CDR1 MNHEY and CDR2 SMNVEV (reference sequence). The ends were cut back, 10 bases at V and 0 bases at J, with 13 bases in the middle. The CDR3 loop spans 13 amino acids. The CDR3 protein is CAIPTTGSYEQYF. The CDR3 DNA follows: TGTGCCATTCCGACGACAGGCTCCTACGAGCAGTACTTC.

This clonotype occurred a few times. V and J are TRBV9 and TRBJ2-1; D might be TRBD1 (5 bases). The CDR3 has 13 amino acids. Trimming stripped 4 bases from V and 4 bases from J, with 9 bases between. Germline V lookup: CDR1 SGDLS, CDR2 YYNGEE. Written as DNA, the CDR3 is TGTGCCAGCAGCAAGACAGATTACAATGAGCAGTTCTTC. Translating gives CASSKTDYNEQFF.

This clonotype was detected ten times or more. The chain recombines TRBV7-8 with TRBJ1-1; D unresolved. This CDR3 is 15 amino acids long. V dropped 0 bases and J dropped 2 bases, with 10 bases sitting between them. Germline CDR1 SGHVS, CDR2 FQNEAQ. The DNA for the CDR3 is TGTGCCAGCAGCTTAGCCTGGGTTGGCAACACTGAAGCTTTCTTT. Protein product: CASSLAWVGNTEAFF.

The chain employs TRBV5-1 and TRBJ2-2; 7 bases are shared with TRBD2. J was trimmed by 15 bases and V by 1 base; bases with no gene match: 12. Looked up from germline, CDR1 is SGHRS and CDR2 is YFSETQ. The CDR3 is 14 residues long. The CDR3 loop reads CASSLFQGQRGLFF. DNA for the CDR3: TGCGCCAGCAGCTTGTTTCAGGGCCAGCGGGGTTTGTTTTTT.

This clonotype was seen at least ten times. This chain connects TRBV7-8 to TRBJ1-4, with D unresolved. CDR1 is SGHVS, CDR2 FQNEAQ, per germline. The ends were cut back, 1 base at V and 5 bases at J, with 17 bases in the middle. This CDR3 contains 17 residues. CDR3 sequence (DNA): TGTGCCAGCAGCTTAGTAGAGGTGACAAGGAGGAATGAAAAACTGTTTTTT. Amino acid sequence: CASSLVEVTRRNEKLFF.

This clonotype has ten or more counts. The rearrangement uses TRBV7-9 and TRBJ1-5; D gene unclear. The germline V and J ends were trimmed by 4 bases and 10 bases, with 17 bases remaining between them. CDR1 and CDR2 (germline): SEHNR, FQNEAQ (reference sequence). The CDR3 has 14 residues. The CDR3: CASSSSDLSAPQHF. DNA for the CDR3: TGTGCCAGCAGCTCCTCGGACCTATCAGCCCCCCAGCATTTT. The whole variable domain, filled in from reference TRBV7-9 and TRBJ1-5, reads DTGVSQNPRHKITKRGQNVTFRCDPISEHNRLYWYRQTLGQGPEFLTYFQNEAQLEKSRLLSDRFSAERPKGSFSTLEIQRTEQGDSAMYLCASSSSDLSAPQHFGDGTRLSIL.

The V and J genes are TRBV20-1 and TRBJ2-7; 12 bases match TRBD2. The germline CDR1 and CDR2 sequences are DFQATT and SNEGSKA (reference sequence). The CDR3 extends over 14 amino acids. With 6 bases clipped from V and 6 bases from J, the junction kept 9 bases outside the gene matches. The CDR3: CSATSGRFPSEQYF. The CDR3 DNA reads TGCAGTGCAACTAGCGGGAGGTTCCCTAGCGAGCAGTACTTC.

This clonotype was seen ten or more times. This sequence joins TRBV7-8 and TRBJ2-1; the D is unclear. Germline loops: CDR1 SGHVS, CDR2 FQNEAQ. Trimming removed 4 bases from V and 1 base from J, with 20 bases in between. This CDR3 spans 18 amino acids. Written as DNA, the CDR3 is TGTGCCAGCAGCTCAGCACTTTTGGCGTCGTTTTCCTACAATGAGCAGTTCTTC. It yields the protein CASSSALLASFSYNEQFF.

This clonotype showed up just a few times. This chain uses TRBV5-5 with TRBJ2-1; tentatively, D is TRBD1 or TRBD2 (6 bases each). This CDR3 has 16 residues. The V gene's germline CDR1 is SGHKS and CDR2 YYEKEE (reference sequence). Trimming removed 1 base at V and 4 bases at J, with 15 bases between. CDR3 in DNA: TGTGCCAGCAGCTTGTCGGGACACGGGACTTACAATGAGCAGTTCTTC. This translates into CASSLSGHGTYNEQFF.

This clonotype was observed at least ten times. This sequence joins TRBV6-1 and TRBJ1-5, with TRBD1 matching 12 bases. Losses at the gene ends were 4 bases for V and 6 bases for J; bases not matched to a gene: 4. Germline V lookup: CDR1 MNHNS, CDR2 SASEGT. The CDR3 loop spans 15 amino acids. CDR3 bases: TGTGCCAGCAGTGCCCGGGACAGGGGGCTTCAGCCCCAGCATTTT. It specifies CASSARDRGLQPQHF.

This clonotype has more than one count but fewer than ten. This rearrangement joins TRBV18 to TRBJ1-6; 10 bases are shared with TRBD1. CDR3 length equals 13 residues. The V gene's germline CDR1 is KGHSH and CDR2 LQKENI. Trimming removed 3 bases from V and 17 bases from J; junction bases left unmatched: 7. CDR3 amino acids: CASSPPGQGRIHF. The CDR3 DNA follows: TGTGCCAGCTCACCCCCGGGACAGGGGAGAATCCACTTT.